Listed below are T cell receptor beta chains from one sample, sequenced in a study of Ad26.COV2.S vaccination and SARS-CoV-2 variants. The assay was immunoSEQ multiplex PCR, and TCRdb's table has in-frame clones only and misses some. The top ten clones hold roughly 3.5% of a sample with approximately 400,000 clones, 70% to 90% of them seen once. Sequencing used peripheral blood, obtained in a trial of Ad26.COV2.S vaccine versus placebo. Receptors originate from a person between 18 and 65 years old who received the Ad26.COV2.S COVID-19 vaccine or a placebo. Each CDR3 is given with its conserved first and last residue. A D gene is named only where the DNA matches it firmly. Clone size is not always given. Where it is, it says once, few, many or a class for expanded clones.

abundance,v_gene,d_gene,j_gene,CDR3aa,CDR3nt
few,TRBV6-5,.,TRBJ2-7,CATSRAGPYEQYF,TGTGCCACCTCACGGGCGGGGCCCTACGAGCAGTACTTC
.,TRBV7-2,TRBD2,TRBJ2-2,CASSYSGGTVGELFF,TGTGCCAGCAGCTATAGCGGGGGAACTGTTGGGGAGCTGTTTTTT
.,TRBV10-1,.,TRBJ2-3,CASSDDRAKGHTQYF,TGCGCCAGCAGTGATGACAGAGCGAAGGGCCATACGCAGTATTTT
.,TRBV4-1,.,TRBJ1-6,CASSHSNSPLHF,TGCGCCAGCAGCCATTCTAATTCACCCCTCCACTTT
.,TRBV10-1,TRBD1,TRBJ2-3,CASSESSDRGDTQYF,TGCGCCAGCAGTGAGTCGAGTGACAGGGGAGATACGCAGTATTTT
few,TRBV27,.,TRBJ2-3,CASSRGRAGDTQYF,TGTGCCAGCAGCAGGGGGAGGGCTGGAGATACGCAGTATTTT
.,TRBV9,TRBD1,TRBJ2-1,CASSGQGAAYNEQFF,TGTGCCAGCAGCGGGCAGGGGGCCGCCTACAATGAGCAGTTCTTC
.,TRBV4-1,TRBD2,TRBJ2-7,CASSQLHLADREQYF,TGCGCCAGCAGCCAACTTCACCTAGCGGATAGGGAGCAGTACTTC
.,TRBV10-2,.,TRBJ2-5,CASSENHSPETQYF,TGCGCCAGCAGTGAGAACCACAGTCCAGAGACCCAGTACTTC
.,TRBV9,TRBD2,TRBJ2-5,CASSVALGGTAQETQYF,TGTGCCAGCAGCGTAGCGCTCGGGGGGACCGCCCAAGAGACCCAGTACTTC
.,TRBV7-2,TRBD2,TRBJ2-1,CASSLAGTTSYNEQFF,TGTGCCAGCAGCTTAGCAGGGACTACCTCCTACAATGAGCAGTTCTTC
.,TRBV24-1,TRBD2,TRBJ2-7,CATSVRLAGTYEQYF,TGTGCCACCAGTGTAAGACTAGCGGGAACCTACGAGCAGTACTTC
.,TRBV28,.,TRBJ2-3,CASRSGPTDTQYF,TGTGCCAGCAGATCGGGTCCCACAGATACGCAGTATTTT
.,TRBV7-6,TRBD2,TRBJ2-3,CASSFGTSGGVRDTQYF,TGTGCCAGCAGCTTTGGGACTAGCGGGGGGGTTAGAGATACGCAGTATTTT
.,TRBV10-3,TRBD1,TRBJ2-3,CAISEGQGNKDTQYF,TGTGCCATCAGCGAGGGACAGGGAAATAAGGATACGCAGTATTTT
.,TRBV25-1,.,TRBJ2-7,CASRNDSTYEQYF,TGTGCCAGCAGGAATGACAGCACCTACGAGCAGTACTTC
.,TRBV9,.,TRBJ2-7,CASSVLSSPGYEQYF,TGTGCCAGCAGCGTACTATCCAGCCCTGGCTACGAGCAGTACTTC
few,TRBV4-1,TRBD1,TRBJ2-7,CASSQVFGTALSYEQYF,TGCGCCAGCAGCCAAGTTTTCGGGACAGCTTTAAGCTACGAGCAGTACTTC
many,TRBV5-4,.,TRBJ1-1,CASSLQAGGNTEAFF,TGTGCCAGCAGCTTGCAGGCAGGAGGGAACACTGAAGCTTTCTTT
.,TRBV5-5,.,TRBJ2-7,CASRLQGLRGDYEQYF,TGTGCCAGCAGACTCCAGGGTTTGCGTGGGGACTACGAGCAGTACTTC
.,TRBV7-9,TRBD1,TRBJ1-4,CASRLDRGTEKLFF,TGTGCCAGCAGACTGGACAGGGGAACTGAAAAACTGTTTTTT
few,TRBV5-6,TRBD2,TRBJ2-5,CASSLSILAGFETQYF,TGTGCCAGCAGCTTGAGTATCCTAGCGGGGTTTGAGACCCAGTACTTC
.,TRBV6-2/TRBV6-3,TRBD1,TRBJ1-5,CASSYLTGGLPQHF,TGTGCCAGCAGTTACCTTACAGGGGGATTGCCCCAGCATTTT
.,TRBV4-3,.,TRBJ1-3,CASSQDRSVNVGNTIYF,TGCGCCAGCAGCCAAGACCGGTCCGTTAATGTTGGAAACACCATATATTTT
.,TRBV7-2,.,TRBJ2-1,CASSFGRLNEQFF,TGTGCCAGCAGCTTTGGGCGGCTCAATGAGCAGTTCTTC
few,TRBV3-1/TRBV3-2,.,TRBJ1-2,CASSQDAERGYTF,TGTGCCAGCAGCCAAGATGCCGAGAGGGGCTACACCTTC
.,TRBV5-1,TRBD1,TRBJ2-2,CASSLGQGFGELFF,TGCGCCAGCAGCTTGGGACAGGGGTTCGGGGAGCTGTTTTTT
.,TRBV27,.,TRBJ2-1,CASSLSSVVYNEQFF,TGTGCCAGCAGCCTCAGCTCCGTGGTATACAATGAGCAGTTCTTC
few,TRBV18,TRBD2,TRBJ2-1,CASSAGLAKNEQFF,TGTGCCAGCTCAGCCGGACTAGCCAAGAATGAGCAGTTCTTC
.,TRBV7-2,.,TRBJ2-7,CASSLESRTYEQYF,TGTGCCAGCAGTCTAGAGTCCAGGACCTACGAGCAGTACTTC
.,TRBV25-1,.,TRBJ1-4,CASSESHREKLFF,TGTGCCAGCAGTGAATCTCACAGGGAAAAACTGTTTTTT
.,TRBV4-1,.,TRBJ2-7,CASSQDSRGAYEQYF,TGCGCCAGCAGCCAAGACAGCAGAGGAGCCTACGAGCAGTACTTC
.,TRBV6-2/TRBV6-3,.,TRBJ1-4,CASSSGRPEGEKLFF,TGTGCCAGCAGTTCCGGACGACCGGAGGGAGAAAAACTGTTTTTT
.,TRBV6-2/TRBV6-3,.,TRBJ2-7,CASSRGLPYEQYF,TGTGCCAGCAGCCGGGGACTTCCCTACGAGCAGTACTTC
.,TRBV11-3,TRBD1,TRBJ2-2,CASSLGQGANTGELFF,TGTGCCAGCAGCCTCGGACAGGGGGCGAACACCGGGGAGCTGTTTTTT
.,TRBV6-2/TRBV6-3,.,TRBJ1-6,CASSHPGPSPRGPLHF,TGTGCCAGCAGTCACCCGGGACCTTCCCCGCGAGGACCCCTCCACTTT
many,TRBV7-9,.,TRBJ2-5,CASSLVALVGETQYF,TGTGCCAGCAGCTTAGTGGCCCTTGTCGGGGAGACCCAGTACTTC
.,TRBV5-6,TRBD2,TRBJ2-1,CASSGALGGSYNEQFF,TGTGCCAGCAGCGGTGCTTTGGGAGGGTCCTACAATGAGCAGTTCTTC